The 13 T cell receptor beta chains below come from one sample, sequenced in a study of T cell responses to AZD1222 COVID-19 vaccine. Libraries were prepared by immunoSEQ multiplex PCR; TCRdb keeps only in-frame clonotypes and omits some of them. The table includes 120,000 to 150,000 clones, approximately 88% detected once. The sample here was peripheral blood, taken on day 0 of MenACWY control vaccination. These receptor sequences come from an adult in good health.

This chain links TRBV28 with TRBJ1-6; the D gene is possibly TRBD1 (5 bases). The CDR3 spans 15 residues. V lost 5 bases and J lost 5, with 13 bases in between. CDR1 and CDR2 (germline): MDHEN, SYDVKM. The CDR3 spells CASSDPGGDNSPLHF. CDR3 DNA sequence: TGTGCCAGCAGTGATCCGGGGGGGGATAATTCACCCCTCCACTTT.

V gene TRBV4-2 combines with J gene TRBJ2-5; 14 bases are a match to TRBD2. CDR1 is LGHNA and CDR2 is YNFKEQ in the germline V gene. The CDR3 extends over 16 amino acids. The V segment lost 4 bases and the J segment 1 base; nucleotides outside the gene matches: 2. This CDR3 is CASSPTSGRVQETQYF. The CDR3 coding sequence is TGTGCCAGCAGCCCGACTAGCGGGAGGGTCCAAGAGACCCAGTACTTC.

The V call is TRBV6-2 or TRBV6-3, the J call TRBJ2-7; 11 bases are a match to TRBD2. Trimming at V came to 0 bases and at J to 0 bases, leaving 7 bases not matched to a gene. This CDR3 region has 18 residues. Looked up from germline, CDR1 is MNHEY and CDR2 is SVGEGT. CDR3 nucleotide sequence: TGTGCCAGCAGTTACTCGAGGACTAGCGGGTTCAGCTCCTACGAGCAGTACTTC. Amino acid sequence: CASSYSRTSGFSSYEQYF.

The count of this clone is one. This chain connects TRBV5-6 to TRBJ2-7, with D unresolved. Germline CDR1 reads SGHDT; CDR2 reads YYEEEE. V lost 1 base to trimming and J lost 7 bases, with 18 bases between them. The CDR3 is 15 residues long. The CDR3 loop is CASSLPQWGLGEQYF. The CDR3 nucleotides are TGTGCCAGCAGCTTGCCCCAGTGGGGATTAGGGGAGCAGTACTTC.

The chain couples TRBV5-1 to TRBJ1-4; D ambiguous. CDR1 is SGHRS, CDR2 YFSETQ, per germline. CDR3 length: 13 amino acids. With 1 base removed from V and 7 bases from J, the gap between germline ends came to 8 bases. The CDR3 coding sequence is TGCGCCAGCAGCTTGAGTCCCCGTGAAAAACTGTTTTTT. Translating gives CASSLSPREKLFF. Based on the CDR3 plus reference TRBV5-1 and TRBJ1-4, the full variable domain is KAGVTQTPRYLIKTRGQQVTLSCSPISGHRSVSWYQQTPGQGLQFLFEYFSETQRNKGNFPGRFSGRQFSNSRSEMNVSTLELGDSALYLCASSLSPREKLFFGSGTQLSVL.

This CDR3 reads CASSLVQGRTNEQFF. The DNA of the CDR3 is TGTGCCAGCAGCTTGGTCCAGGGTAGGACGAATGAGCAGTTCTTC. The chain combines TRBV5-4 with TRBJ2-1; tentative D call: TRBD1 (5 bases). Trimming removed 0 bases at V and 7 bases at J, with 14 bases between. The CDR3 sequence is 15 residues long. CDR1 is SGHNT and CDR2 is YYREEE in the germline V gene (reference sequence).

V gene TRBV28 combines with J gene TRBJ1-5; D might be TRBD1 (6 bases). The CDR3 consists of 15 residues. Germline loops: CDR1 MDHEN, CDR2 SYDVKM. Trimming took 7 bases from V and 1 from J, leaving 14 bases between them. CDR3 nucleotides: TGTGCCAGCACTCCCAGCGGACAGAGCAATCAGCCCCAGCATTTT. It specifies CASTPSGQSNQPQHF. Full variable domain (remainder filled in from reference TRBV28 and TRBJ1-5): DVKVTQSSRYLVKRTGEKVFLECVQDMDHENMFWYRQDPGLGLRLIYFSYDVKMKEKGDIPEGYSVSREKKERFSLILESASTNQTSMYLCASTPSGQSNQPQHFGDGTRLSIL.

The chain links TRBV19 to TRBJ2-1; D not certain. This CDR3 spans 13 amino acids. Trimming stripped 1 base from V and 4 bases from J, with 5 bases between. Germline-derived CDR1 and CDR2 are LNHDA and SQIVND (reference sequence). Here the CDR3 DNA reads TGTGCCAGTAGTATAGTCGGGTACAATGAGCAGTTCTTC. Amino acid sequence: CASSIVGYNEQFF.

The V gene is TRBV11-3, the J gene TRBJ2-2, with 7 bases lining up with TRBD1. Looked up from germline, CDR1 is SGHNT and CDR2 is YENEEA. The V segment lost 5 bases and the J segment 6 bases; nucleotides outside the gene matches: 9. The CDR3 sequence is 15 residues long. The CDR3: CASSPLRQGSGELFF. CDR3 sequence (DNA): TGTGCCAGCAGCCCCCTTCGACAGGGTTCCGGGGAGCTGTTTTTT.

This clone was counted a single time. This chain connects TRBV7-3 to TRBJ1-2; 8 bases are a match to TRBD1. V lost 5 bases and J lost 0; bases outside the gene matches: 8. CDR3 length: 16 amino acids. Germline CDR1 is SGHTA and CDR2 is FQGTGA. CDR3 bases: TGTGCCAGCAGCCGTTATCCGGGACAGGCTAACTATGGCTACACCTTC. Translating gives CASSRYPGQANYGYTF.

The gene calls are TRBV6-2 or TRBV6-3 and TRBJ2-7; no reliable D call. The CDR3 has 13 residues. CDR1 is MNHEY, CDR2 SVGEGT, per germline. V dropped 1 base and J dropped 3 bases, with 7 bases sitting between them. CDR3 amino acids: CASSYYRNYEQYF. The CDR3 nucleotides read TGTGCCAGCAGTTACTACCGAAACTACGAGCAGTACTTC.

This sequence joins TRBV7-2 and TRBJ2-3, with TRBD2 matching over 9 bases. There are 15 residues in the CDR3. Germline trimming cut 5 bases from V and 1 base from J; bases unmatched to any gene: 4. Germline V gene data show CDR1 as SGHTA and CDR2 as FQGNSA. Here the CDR3 DNA reads TGTGCCAGCAGCATCGTAGCGGGAGGCACAGATACGCAGTATTTT. Translated, it gives CASSIVAGGTDTQYF.

The chain links TRBV2 to TRBJ1-6; a weak D match, TRBD1 (5 bases). Germline CDR1 reads SNHLY; CDR2 reads FYNNEI. This CDR3 region has 14 residues. V lost 7 bases and J lost 4, with 11 bases in between. Here the CDR3 reads CASTDTGYNSPLHF. The CDR3 DNA is TGTGCCAGCACCGACACAGGTTATAATTCACCCCTCCACTTT.